This T cell receptor (beta chain) came from a study of resident and recirculating memory T cells in vitiligo. Study context: Samples were epidermis from two lesional and two nonlesional sites, plus PBMCs. Whole samples, not sorted cells, were homogenized and used for genomic DNA extraction. Findings and caveats of the study: No unique dominant TCR clone was found in vitiligo lesions.

On this clone: Its antigen is as yet unknown.

Using immunoSEQ multiplex PCR, the repertoire was profiled, and TCRdb retains in-frame clones only, with some absent. The sample carries 60,000 to 80,000 clones, 91% recorded once. This clonotype was sampled from a male donor with vitiligo. Source material: blood.

Here the CDR3 DNA reads TGCAGCGCCGCAAGACAGGATTTCAATGAGCAGTTCTTC. It codes for CSAARQDFNEQFF. This chain connects TRBV29-1 to TRBJ2-1, with D perhaps matching TRBD1 (6 bases). The CDR3 is 13 amino acids. The V end was cut by 7 bases, the J end by 6 bases, with 16 bases between. CDR1 is SQVTM and CDR2 is ANQGSEA in the germline V gene.